Detailed here is one T cell receptor beta chain. Two negative PCRs, clearance, or symptom resolution characterized the recovered Cohort 3 donors. This specimen comes from a study of blood T cell repertoires in COVID-19. Across the study: Sources were T cells, B-cell-depleted T cells, or PBMCs; the material itself was cDNA or gDNA.

The CDR3 is 15 amino acids. V lost 1 base, J lost 2 bases, and 3 bases stayed unmatched. Per germline, CDR1 SGHTA and CDR2 FQGTGA. Sequencing used immunoSEQ multiplex PCR; TCRdb keeps in-frame clones, though not all of them. Of roughly 240,000 clones listed, 86% are singletons. The material sequenced was PBMCs or T cells enriched from blood (not recorded which). The gene calls are TRBV7-3 and TRBJ2-3; 7 nucleotides line up with TRBD1. This receptor was obtained from a woman aged 50 to 60 who had recovered from COVID-19. The CDR3 reads CASSLIGGHTDTQYF. The CDR3 coding sequence is TGTGCCAGCAGCTTAATAGGGGGCCACACAGATACGCAGTATTTT.